Each of the 30 T cell receptor beta chains below was sequenced from the same sample in a study of blood T cell repertoires in COVID-19. TCRdb's copy holds only in-frame clones and misses some; the assay was immunoSEQ multiplex PCR. Altogether 200,000 to 250,000 clones are present, 82% being singletons, with the ten largest covering about 3.4%. The specimen sequenced was PBMCs or T cells enriched from blood (not recorded which). Every receptor here comes from a woman aged 55-70 years who had recovered from COVID-19.

V gene TRBV6-1 combines with J gene TRBJ1-1; maybe TRBD1 (6 bases). The V end was cut by 3 bases, the J end by 3 bases, with 8 bases between. This CDR3 is 13 amino acids long. CDR1 MNHNS and CDR2 SASEGT come from the germline V gene. The CDR3 region has the DNA TGTGCCAGCAGTGACAACAGGGACACTGAAGCTTTCTTT. Translating it yields CASSDNRDTEAFF.

This clone has just one count. This rearrangement joins TRBV5-5 to TRBJ1-1; 9 positions match TRBD1. The CDR3 has 16 amino acids. Germline CDR1 reads SGHKS; CDR2 reads YYEKEE (reference sequence). The V segment lost 3 bases and the J segment 6 bases; nucleotides outside the gene matches: 12. The CDR3, as DNA: TGTGCCAGCAGCTGGGGGACAGGGCGAGACCTACCTGAAGCTTTCTTT. Its protein is CASSWGTGRDLPEAFF.

Note on this clone: In the same sample, other DNA sequences code for this CDR3. The CDR3 sequence is CASSDRQGEAFF. CDR3 nucleotide sequence: TGTGCCAGCAGTGACCGACAGGGCGAAGCTTTCTTT. V is TRBV6-4 and J is TRBJ1-1; 7 bases are a match to TRBD1. Germline CDR1 is MRHNA and CDR2 is SNTAGT. Trimming took 2 bases from V and 8 from J; bases not matched to a gene: 2. There are 12 residues in the CDR3.

V gene TRBV7-9 combines with J gene TRBJ2-2; D uncertain. Trimming took off 1 base at V and 6 bases at J, with 15 bases between the two ends. This CDR3 contains 16 residues. Germline V lookup: CDR1 SEHNR, CDR2 FQNEAQ (reference sequence). CDR3 in DNA: TGTGCCAGCAGCTTAGACTCCTCACTCCGCGCCGGGGAGCTGTTTTTT. This codes for CASSLDSSLRAGELFF.

The genes are TRBV30 and TRBJ1-1; the D gene is possibly TRBD1 (5 bases). This CDR3 comprises 13 residues. The V and J ends lost 0 bases and 5 bases respectively, with 10 bases between them. From germline, CDR1 is GTSNPN and CDR2 SVGIG (reference sequence). Written as DNA, the CDR3 is TGTGCCTGGAGTGTTACAGGCTGGACTGAAGCTTTCTTT. It codes for CAWSVTGWTEAFF.

This chain connects TRBV12-3 or TRBV12-4 to TRBJ1-1; 8 nucleotides line up with TRBD1. The V gene end was trimmed by 5 bases and the J gene end by 5 bases; junction bases not matched to a gene: 4. This CDR3 is built from 13 residues. For the CDR3, the DNA is TGTGCCAGCAGTCGGACAGGGAGGACTGAAGCTTTCTTT. Translated, it gives CASSRTGRTEAFF.

This clone appeared a few times. V gene TRBV19 combines with J gene TRBJ1-6; 7 bases fit TRBD1. Trimming cost V 10 bases and J 8 bases; bases outside gene matches: 11. CDR3 length: 14 amino acids. Germline V lookup: CDR1 LNHDA, CDR2 SQIVND (reference sequence). The CDR3 spells CATERTGAYSPLHF. Written as DNA, the CDR3 is TGTGCCACCGAACGGACAGGAGCCTATTCACCCCTCCACTTT.

The CDR3 region is CASSLAASSYNEQFF. In nucleotides, the CDR3 is TGTGCCAGCAGCTTGGCCGCGAGCTCCTACAATGAGCAGTTCTTC. This chain connects TRBV5-8 to TRBJ2-1; D unresolved. The CDR3 covers 15 residues. V lost 0 bases and J lost 0, with 7 bases in between. CDR1 and CDR2 (germline): SGHTS, YDEGEE.

This clone was detected once. V usage is TRBV3-1 (or the pseudogene TRBV3-2) and J usage is TRBJ2-4, with 7 bases fitting TRBD2. With V trimmed by 0 bases and J by 4 bases, 18 bases remained unmatched. This CDR3 has 20 amino acids. The V gene's germline CDR1 is LGHDT and CDR2 YNNKEL (reference sequence). The CDR3 region has the DNA TGTGCCAGCAGCCAAGATTTGAGGGAGGGCCGCACGGGTTTAAAAAACATTCAGTACTTC. It translates to CASSQDLREGRTGLKNIQYF.

The chain employs TRBV12-3 or TRBV12-4 and TRBJ2-1; 9 nucleotides align to TRBD2. V trimming: 6 bases; J trimming: 9 bases; junction bases outside the gene matches: 6. The CDR3 runs 13 residues. CDR3 loop: CASSMGLAVEQFF. The CDR3 DNA is TGTGCCAGCAGCATGGGACTAGCAGTTGAGCAGTTCTTC.

The V gene is TRBV9, the J gene TRBJ2-3; 9 nucleotides align to TRBD2. V lost 2 bases to trimming and J lost 0 bases; unmatched junction nucleotides: 1. The length of the CDR3 is 15 residues. Germline CDR1 and CDR2: SGDLS and YYNGEE. The CDR3 reads CASSVTSGSTDTQYF. CDR3 DNA sequence: TGTGCCAGCAGCGTCACTAGCGGGAGCACAGATACGCAGTATTTT.

This clone was seen only a few times. The rearrangement uses TRBV6-5 and TRBJ1-5, with 7 bases fitting TRBD1. Losses at the gene ends were 6 bases for V and 8 bases for J; bases not matched to a gene: 7. In germline, CDR1 is MNHEY, CDR2 SVGAGI. There are 13 residues in the CDR3. The CDR3 loop is CASRQGSVEPQHF. The DNA for the CDR3 is TGTGCCAGCAGACAGGGGTCGGTGGAGCCCCAGCATTTT.

The V call is TRBV11-3, the J call TRBJ2-1; D is uncertain. The CDR3 extends over 14 amino acids. Germline V gene sequence: CDR1 SGHNT, CDR2 YENEEA. The V end was cut by 0 bases, the J end by 7 bases, with 10 bases between. The CDR3 sequence is CASSLDSDGNEQFF. The CDR3 DNA follows: TGTGCCAGCAGCTTAGATTCAGACGGGAATGAGCAGTTCTTC.

This chain connects TRBV6-2 or TRBV6-3 to TRBJ1-1; D perhaps matches TRBD1 (5 bases). Trimming pared 5 bases from V and 3 bases from J, leaving 10 bases between. Germline lookup yields CDR1 MNHEY and CDR2 SVGEGT. This CDR3 region has 13 residues. The CDR3 sequence is CASSMGGYTEAFF. CDR3 bases: TGTGCCAGCAGTATGGGGGGATACACTGAAGCTTTCTTT.

Note on this clone: Distinct nucleotide sequences in the sample also encode this CDR3. The V gene is TRBV12-3 or TRBV12-4, the J gene TRBJ1-1; D perhaps matches TRBD1 (5 bases). The length of the CDR3 is 13 residues. V was cut by 3 bases and J by 4 bases, with 9 bases left in between. DNA for the CDR3: TGTGCCAGCAGTTTTTCGGGGGGCACTGAAGCTTTCTTT. It is translated as CASSFSGGTEAFF.

The V gene is TRBV3-1 (or the pseudogene TRBV3-2), the J gene TRBJ2-3, with TRBD2 matching over 15 bases. V was clipped by 5 bases and J by 6 bases; unmatched bases: 6. CDR1 is LGHDT and CDR2 is YNNKEL in the germline V gene (reference sequence). This CDR3 is 16 amino acids long. The CDR3 coding sequence is TGTGCCAGCAGCTCGGGACTAGCGGGAGGTGGGGATACGCAGTATTTT. This encodes CASSSGLAGGGDTQYF.

To note about this clone: The sample holds other DNA sequences that translate to the same CDR3. The chain combines TRBV5-8 with TRBJ1-1; TRBD1 might be the D (6 bases). Germline CDR1 and CDR2: SGHTS and YDEGEE. The length of the CDR3 is 12 residues. Trimming removed 2 bases from V and 5 bases from J, with 7 bases in between. In DNA, the CDR3 is TGTGCCAGCAGCTTCAGGGGAACTGAAGCTTTCTTT. Protein product: CASSFRGTEAFF.

This clone was seen a few times. CDR3: CASSDKQGYYGYTF. The CDR3 DNA follows: TGTGCCAGCAGCGACAAACAGGGTTACTATGGCTACACCTTC. V and J are TRBV2 and TRBJ1-2, with a tentative D call TRBD1 (6 bases). This CDR3 comprises 14 residues. The V gene lost 6 bases and the J gene lost 3 bases, with 14 bases spanning the gap. CDR1 is SNHLY and CDR2 is FYNNEI in the germline V gene. Together with reference TRBV2 and TRBJ1-2, the CDR3 gives the full variable domain: EPEVTQTPSHQVTQMGQEVILRCVPISNHLYFYWYRQILGQKVEFLVSFYNNEISEKSEIFDDQFSVERPDGSNFTLKIRSTKLEDSAMYFCASSDKQGYYGYTFGSGTRLTVV.

The chain recombines TRBV19 with TRBJ1-5; weak D call: TRBD1 (5 bases). V lost 7 bases and J lost 0, with 16 bases in between. Germline V lookup: CDR1 LNHDA, CDR2 SQIVND (reference sequence). This CDR3 is built from 16 residues. In DNA, the CDR3 is TGTGCCAGTACTTGGGGCAGCCTATATAGCAATCAGCCCCAGCATTTT. Its translation: CASTWGSLYSNQPQHF.

The V gene is TRBV11-2, the J gene TRBJ2-2; D may be TRBD1 (6 bases). Germline-derived CDR1 and CDR2 are SGHAT and FQNNGV. The CDR3 consists of 16 residues. Trimming pared 2 bases from V and 1 base from J, leaving 11 bases between. The CDR3 DNA is TGTGCCAGCAGCTTAAATACAGGGTTGAACACCGGGGAGCTGTTTTTT. Translating it yields CASSLNTGLNTGELFF.

Here the CDR3 DNA reads TGTGCCAGCAGCTTAGCTAGCGGGAATTACAATGAGCAGTTCTTC. Translated, it gives CASSLASGNYNEQFF. This chain links TRBV7-2 with TRBJ2-1; 8 positions agree with TRBD2. Germline assignment: CDR1 SGHTA and CDR2 FQGNSA. The V segment lost 0 bases and the J segment 4 bases; nucleotides outside the gene matches: 2. The CDR3 is made up of 15 amino acids.

The chain recombines TRBV27 with TRBJ2-2; 7 nucleotides match TRBD1. This CDR3 spans 15 amino acids. J lost 5 bases, V lost 3 bases, and 6 bases had no gene match. Germline V gene sequence: CDR1 MNHEY, CDR2 SMNVEV (reference sequence). This CDR3 reads CASSFSAGGTGELFF. CDR3 coding DNA: TGTGCCAGCAGTTTCAGTGCAGGGGGTACCGGGGAGCTGTTTTTT.

V usage is TRBV30 and J usage is TRBJ2-5, with D perhaps matching TRBD1 (6 bases). Germline CDR1 GTSNPN, CDR2 SVGIG (reference sequence). V shed 0 bases and J shed 4 bases, with 9 bases lying between them. The CDR3 extends over 13 amino acids. The CDR3 coding sequence is TGTGCCTGGAGTGTATCACAGGGAGAGACCCAGTACTTC. Amino acid sequence: CAWSVSQGETQYF. Full variable domain (missing parts from reference TRBV30 and TRBJ2-5): SQTIHQWPATLVQPVGSPLSLECTVEGTSNPNLYWYRQAAGRGLQLLFYSVGIGQISSEVPQNLSASRPQDRQFILSSKKLLLSDSGFYLCAWSVSQGETQYFGPGTRLLVL.

The V call is TRBV7-2, the J call TRBJ2-2; D might be TRBD1 (6 bases). Germline CDR1 reads SGHTA; CDR2 reads FQGNSA. This CDR3 is built from 15 residues. V shed 2 bases and J shed 2 bases, with 9 bases lying between them. CDR3 DNA sequence: TGTGCCAGCAGCTTACTCAGGGGTAACACCGGGGAGCTGTTTTTT. The encoded protein is CASSLLRGNTGELFF.

On this clone itself: Its ends do not fully match the called genes, so a read error is possible. The chain uses TRBV4-1 and TRBJ2-2; 8 positions agree with TRBD2. Germline loops: CDR1 MGHRA, CDR2 YSYEKL. CDR3 length equals 18 residues. CDR3 protein: CARSRPRGASGTTGELFF. In DNA, the CDR3 is TGCGCCCGCAGCCGCCCGCGGGGGGCCAGCGGGACGACCGGGGAGCTGTTTTTT.

This clone was counted a single time. The CDR3 DNA sequence: TGCGCCAGCAGTGGGCAGAAGAACACTGAAGCTTTCTTT. This gives the protein CASSGQKNTEAFF. J is TRBJ1-1 and V is TRBV10-2, with no clear D. Trimming removed 4 bases from V and 1 base from J, with 7 bases in between. Germline values: CDR1 WSHSY, CDR2 SAAADI. The CDR3 consists of 13 residues.

The V gene is TRBV7-6, the J gene TRBJ2-3; D unresolved. CDR1 SGHVS and CDR2 FNYEAQ come from the germline V gene. Trimming shortened V by 3 bases and J by 5 bases, and 9 bases separated the two germline ends. The CDR3 spans 13 residues. For the CDR3, the DNA is TGTGCCAGCAGCTTCAAGTACTTAGATACGCAGTATTTT. This gives the protein CASSFKYLDTQYF.

The V call is TRBV12-5, the J call TRBJ1-2, with 8 positions matching TRBD1. V was pared by 1 base and J by 8 bases, with 6 bases of the junction left unmatched. This CDR3 is 14 amino acids long. Germline V gene lookup returns CDR1 LGHNT and CDR2 FRNRAP. The CDR3: CASGLGDRGGGYTF. CDR3 nucleotides: TGTGCTAGTGGTTTGGGTGACAGGGGCGGAGGCTACACCTTC.

This clone was seen only once. The chain joins TRBV23-1 to TRBJ1-2; D is perhaps TRBD1 (6 bases). TRBV23-1 is labeled an ORF, and its function is uncertain. The CDR3 has 16 residues. With 4 bases removed from V and 6 bases from J, the gap between germline ends came to 21 bases. The CDR3 loop is CASSRKYRERLNGYTF. In DNA, the CDR3 is TGCGCCAGCAGTCGAAAATACAGGGAACGCTTAAATGGCTACACCTTC.

V gene TRBV6-2 or TRBV6-3 combines with J gene TRBJ1-2, with 9 nucleotides matching TRBD1. CDR3 length equals 17 residues. Germline CDR1 MNHEY, CDR2 SVGEGT. V dropped 0 bases and J dropped 6; count of bases not matched to a gene: 11. The CDR3 loop is CASSYSAQGAQRNGYTF. CDR3 bases: TGTGCCAGCAGTTACTCGGCACAGGGGGCGCAACGGAATGGCTACACCTTC.